The clone carrying this T cell receptor (beta chain) was seen a handful of times. This CDR3 has 16 residues. V shed 4 bases and J 4 bases; nucleotides not matched to a gene: 9. Per the germline V gene, CDR1 is SQVTM and CDR2 is ANQGSEA. Primed by a sample-barcoded 5' primer and a J-beta primer mix, a second PCR proceeded for 7 to 11 cycles. The authors tagged each cDNA molecule using a template-switch adaptor with 12 random nucleotides. TCRdb ran MiXCR on the 5' RACE reads and lists one entry per CDR3 protein. This sample has about 1.7 million distinct CDR3 sequences, with 25% to 30% found just once. Sample donors were healthy Caucasian individuals that came from Russia, aged roughly 6 to 100. Each sample provided at least 5 micrograms of extracted total RNA. This sample stems from a study of blood T cells in healthy people across ages.

V and J are TRBV29-1 and TRBJ2-1; 11 positions agree with TRBD2. This clonotype originated in a woman in her 30s in good health. Sequenced material: blood. The CDR3: CSVGASGGNTYNEQFF. The CDR3 coding sequence is TGCAGCGTTGGGGCTAGCGGGGGGAATACGTACAATGAGCAGTTCTTC.